A selection of T cell receptor beta chains follows, all from one sample in a study of blood T cell repertoires in COVID-19. TCRdb keeps only in-frame clones here, not all; method: immunoSEQ multiplex PCR. In the table there are 70,000 or so clones, 85% to 90% of which are singletons. Input material: peripheral blood. These receptors all come from an elderly man with acute or convalescent COVID-19. Each CDR3 is given with its conserved first and last residue. The D gene is left open where the match is weak.

v_gene	d_gene	j_gene	CDR3nt	CDR3aa
TRBV5-4	TRBD1	TRBJ1-6	TGTGCCAGCAGCTTCGGACAGGGGGGTTCACCCCTCCACTTT	CASSFGQGGSPLHF
TRBV3-1/TRBV3-2	-	TRBJ2-1	TGTGCCAGCAGCCAAGATTACGGGGGAACGGCGTTCTTC	CASSQDYGGTAFF
TRBV10-3	TRBD1	TRBJ1-5	TGTGCCATCAGTCAGGGGGCAGGTAATCAGCCCCAGCATTTT	CAISQGAGNQPQHF
TRBV7-8	TRBD2	TRBJ2-7	TGTGCCAGCAGCCGAGTGCACTATAGGGCGGGAGGCCCCGCCTACGAGCAGTACTTC	CASSRVHYRAGGPAYEQYF
TRBV27	TRBD2	TRBJ2-1	TGTGCCAGCAGTTCCCGGACTAGCGGGGCTAGAAATGAGCAGTTCTTC	CASSSRTSGARNEQFF
TRBV5-1	TRBD1	TRBJ1-2	TGCGCCAGCAGCCCCGGGACAGTCTATGGCTACACCTTC	CASSPGTVYGYTF
TRBV3-1/TRBV3-2	-	TRBJ1-1	TGTGCCAGCAGCAGGACAGACACTGAAGCTTTCTTT	CASSRTDTEAFF
TRBV6-1	TRBD2	TRBJ2-5	TGTGCCAGCAGTGAAATCTTGGCCGGGACTAGCTGGGGTCACCAAGAGACCCAGTACTTC	CASSEILAGTSWGHQETQYF
TRBV27	TRBD1	TRBJ1-1	TGTGCCAGCAGTTATGACAGGGGCGGCGCTGAAGCTTTCTTT	CASSYDRGGAEAFF
TRBV18	-	TRBJ2-3	TGTGCCAGCTCACCACTTCAGAGCACAGATACGCAGTATTTT	CASSPLQSTDTQYF
TRBV29-1	TRBD1	TRBJ1-1	TGCAGCGTCACCGGGACAGGGGGTTTTGGGACTGAAGCTTTCTTT	CSVTGTGGFGTEAFF